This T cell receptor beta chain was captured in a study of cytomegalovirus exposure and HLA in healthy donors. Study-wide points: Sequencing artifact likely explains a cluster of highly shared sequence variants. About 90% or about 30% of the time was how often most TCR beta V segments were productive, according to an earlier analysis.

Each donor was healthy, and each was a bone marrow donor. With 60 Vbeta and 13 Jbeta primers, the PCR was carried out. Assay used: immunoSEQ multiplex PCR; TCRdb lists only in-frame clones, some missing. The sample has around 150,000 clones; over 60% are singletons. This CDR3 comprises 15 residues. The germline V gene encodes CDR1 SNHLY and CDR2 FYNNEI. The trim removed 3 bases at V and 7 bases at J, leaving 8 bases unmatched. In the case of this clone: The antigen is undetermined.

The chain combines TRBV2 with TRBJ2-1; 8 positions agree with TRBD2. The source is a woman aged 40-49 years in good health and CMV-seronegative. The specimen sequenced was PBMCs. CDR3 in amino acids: CASSDLASGWNEQFF. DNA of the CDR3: TGTGCCAGCAGTGATCTGGCTAGCGGGTGGAATGAGCAGTTCTTC. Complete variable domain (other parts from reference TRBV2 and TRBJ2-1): EPEVTQTPSHQVTQMGQEVILRCVPISNHLYFYWYRQILGQKVEFLVSFYNNEISEKSEIFDDQFSVERPDGSNFTLKIRSTKLEDSAMYFCASSDLASGWNEQFFGPGTRLTVL.